The present T cell receptor (beta chain) was sequenced within a study of technical replicates of blood from a handful of donors. The CDR3 has 14 residues. Trimming took off 5 bases at V and 3 bases at J, with 13 bases between the two ends. Germline V gene sequence: CDR1 MNHNY, CDR2 SVGAGI (reference sequence). Measured with immunoSEQ multiplex PCR; TCRdb has only the in-frame clones, and not every one. The sample holds more than 65,000 clones, around 92% seen once. V and J are TRBV6-6 and TRBJ1-1, with D uncertain. Material: T cells isolated from PBMCs. The receptor was derived from a human donor in good health. CDR3 bases: TGTGCCAGCAGTCTCAGACTGAAGGACACTGAAGCTTTCTTT. Its translation is CASSLRLKDTEAFF.